Only a few counts were recorded for the clone carrying this TCR beta chain. The antigen is not known. The CDR3 contains 12 residues. V was shortened by 1 base and J by 7 bases, with 4 bases between the two germline ends. The second PCR ran about 6 to 12 cycles with a sample-barcoded 5' primer and J-beta primers. Each cDNA molecule, via a template-switch adaptor with 12 random nucleotides, was tagged. TCRdb passed the 5' RACE reads through MiXCR, listing each CDR3 protein once. Here the sample spans 540,000 or so distinct CDR3 sequences, roughly a quarter being singletons. This sample stems from a study of blood T cells in healthy people across ages. Regarding the study as a whole: Both naive CD4+ cell counts and diversity were greater in long-lived donors than in aged donors. Donor CMV status, an unknown factor, possibly confounded changes in expanded clonotypes.

Isolated per sample were at least 6 million PBMCs. The sequenced material came from blood. This sequence joins TRBV12-3 or TRBV12-4 and TRBJ1-4; D is unresolved. This sequence originates from a woman aged 70-85 years in good health. CDR3 coding DNA: TGTGCCAGCAGTTTAGGGACTGAAAAACTGTTTTTT. The encoded protein is CASSLGTEKLFF.